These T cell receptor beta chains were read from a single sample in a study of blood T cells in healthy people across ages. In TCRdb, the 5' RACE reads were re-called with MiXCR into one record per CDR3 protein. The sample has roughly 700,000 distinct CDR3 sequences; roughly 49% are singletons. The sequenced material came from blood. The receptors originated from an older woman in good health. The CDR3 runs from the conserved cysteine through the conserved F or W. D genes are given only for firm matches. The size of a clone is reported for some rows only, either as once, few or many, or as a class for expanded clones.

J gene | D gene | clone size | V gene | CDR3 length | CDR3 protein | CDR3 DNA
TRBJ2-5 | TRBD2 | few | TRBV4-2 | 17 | CASSQVGTSGSSETQYF | TGTGCCAGCAGCCAAGTTGGCACTAGCGGGAGCTCGGAGACCCAGTACTTC
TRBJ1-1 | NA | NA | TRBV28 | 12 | CASVGMNTEAFF | TGTGCCAGCGTCGGTATGAACACTGAAGCTTTCTTT
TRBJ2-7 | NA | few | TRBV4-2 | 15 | CASSRESGPTYEQYF | TGTGCCAGCAGCCGAGAAAGCGGGCCCACCTACGAGCAGTACTTC
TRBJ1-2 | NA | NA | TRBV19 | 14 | CASSPQGPGYGCTF | TGTGCCAGTAGTCCTCAGGGGCCAGGCTATGGCTGCACCTTC
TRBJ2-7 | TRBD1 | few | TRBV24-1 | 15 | CATSDPGTGGYEQYF | TGTGCCACCAGTGATCCCGGGACAGGGGGCTACGAGCAGTACTTC
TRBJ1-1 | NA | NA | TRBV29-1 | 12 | CSVVVVITEAFF | TGCAGCGTGGTGGTGGTGATTACTGAAGCTTTCTTT
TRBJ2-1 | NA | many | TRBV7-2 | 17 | CASSFLPGRGIYNEQFF | TGTGCCAGCAGCTTTCTACCGGGACGGGGAATCTACAATGAGCAGTTCTTC
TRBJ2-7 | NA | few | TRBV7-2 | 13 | CASSLTGSTEQYF | TGTGCCAGCAGCTTAACAGGGAGTACCGAGCAGTACTTC
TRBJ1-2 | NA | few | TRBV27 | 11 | CASRSDARYTF | TGTGCCAGCAGATCGGATGCGCGCTACACCTTC
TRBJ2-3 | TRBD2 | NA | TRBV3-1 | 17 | CASSQGSRSSGTDTQYF | TGTGCCAGCAGTCAGGGTTCTCGTTCTAGCGGGACAGATACGCAGTATTTT